The 23 T cell receptor beta chains in this list originate from one sample, sequenced in a study of lymphopenia after photon versus proton radiotherapy. The table came from immunoSEQ multiplex PCR; TCRdb's copy has only in-frame clones and leaves some out. In the table there are some 15,000 clones, approximately 80% of which are singletons. Sequenced material: peripheral blood, taken from a patient treated with photon-based radiotherapy. These receptors came from a man in his fifties with gastric cancer.

This clone showed up just once. The CDR3 is CASSQGGVGTDTQYF. In DNA form, the CDR3 reads TGTGCCAGCAGCCAAGGAGGGGTTGGGACAGATACGCAGTATTTT. The chain employs TRBV4-2 and TRBJ2-3, with D perhaps TRBD1 or TRBD2 (5 bases each). Germline V CDR1 and CDR2: LGHNA, YNFKEQ. The CDR3 contains 15 residues. V was pared by 1 base and J by 3 bases, with 11 bases between.

The CDR3: CASSKQRDEQYF. The CDR3 DNA reads TGTGCCAGTAGTAAACAAAGGGACGAGCAGTACTTC. The chain links TRBV19 to TRBJ2-7, with unresolved D. This CDR3 region has 12 residues. Trimming removed 4 bases from V and 5 bases from J, with 9 bases in between. Per the germline V gene, CDR1 is LNHDA and CDR2 is SQIVND (reference sequence). Together with reference TRBV19 and TRBJ2-7, the CDR3 gives the full variable domain: DGGITQSPKYLFRKEGQNVTLSCEQNLNHDAMYWYRQDPGQGLRLIYYSQIVNDFQKGDIAEGYSVSREKKESFPLTVTSAQKNPTAFYLCASSKQRDEQYFGPGTRLTVT.

V and J are TRBV19 and TRBJ2-7; D gene uncertain. V gave up 5 bases and J gave up 4 bases, with 6 bases separating them. This CDR3 has 11 residues. Germline V lookup: CDR1 LNHDA, CDR2 SQIVND (reference sequence). In nucleotides, the CDR3 is TGTGCCAGTAGTGGCGGATACGAGCAGTACTTC. This codes for CASSGGYEQYF.

This chain joins TRBV19 and TRBJ2-2; 8 bases map to TRBD1. V lost 7 bases to trimming and J lost 4 bases; unmatched junction nucleotides: 5. The CDR3 is 14 amino acids. The germline gives CDR1 LNHDA, CDR2 SQIVND (reference sequence). The CDR3 reads CASNRDRGTGELFF. DNA for the CDR3: TGTGCCAGTAATCGCGACAGGGGCACCGGGGAGCTGTTTTTT.

This rearrangement joins TRBV27 to TRBJ2-6; no clear D gene. Trimming shortened V by 9 bases and J by 0 bases, and 6 bases separated the two germline ends. The CDR3 extends over 13 amino acids. In germline, CDR1 is MNHEY, CDR2 SMNVEV (reference sequence). This CDR3 is CASASSGANVLTF. As DNA, the CDR3 is TGTGCCAGTGCTTCCTCTGGGGCCAACGTCCTGACTTTC.

The V and J genes are TRBV6-6 and TRBJ1-4; TRBD1 matches 7 bases. The CDR3 consists of 14 residues. Germline values: CDR1 MNHNY, CDR2 SVGAGI (reference sequence). V lost 0 bases, J lost 8 bases, and 3 bases stayed unmatched. The chain's CDR3 is CASSYSEGAEKLFF. The CDR3 region has the DNA TGTGCCAGCAGTTACTCGGAGGGGGCGGAAAAACTGTTTTTT.

This sequence joins TRBV9 and TRBJ2-3, with 7 bases aligning to TRBD1. From germline, CDR1 is SGDLS and CDR2 YYNGEE. The V segment lost 0 bases and the J segment 2 bases; nucleotides outside the gene matches: 9. The CDR3 covers 17 residues. This CDR3 reads CASSVGPGDRNTDTQYF. CDR3 sequence (DNA): TGTGCCAGCAGCGTAGGACCCGGGGACAGAAACACAGATACGCAGTATTTT.

The chain recombines TRBV5-5 with TRBJ1-6; D ambiguous. Germline V gene lookup returns CDR1 SGHKS and CDR2 YYEKEE (reference sequence). This CDR3 has 14 residues. V was clipped by 4 bases and J by 10 bases, with 15 bases between them. The CDR3 protein is CASSPRHVSSPLHF. CDR3 coding DNA: TGTGCCAGCAGCCCCAGACACGTTTCGTCACCCCTCCACTTT. The complete variable domain, with remaining parts taken from reference TRBV5-5 and TRBJ1-6, reads DAGVTQSPTHLIKTRGQQVTLRCSPISGHKSVSWYQQVLGQGPQFIFQYYEKEERGRGNFPDRFSARQFPNYSSELNVNALLLGDSALYLCASSPRHVSSPLHFGNGTRLTVT.

This clone came up a few times. The chain has TRBV30 and TRBJ2-3; D may match TRBD1 or TRBD2 (5 bases each). CDR3 length equals 12 residues. Germline CDR1 GTSNPN, CDR2 SVGIG (reference sequence). Trimming took off 6 bases at V and 5 bases at J, with 12 bases between the two ends. The CDR3 DNA reads TGTGCCTGTCCGGGACGGGGAGATACGCAGTATTTT. Translation gives CACPGRGDTQYF. The full variable domain, its missing parts supplied by reference TRBV30 and TRBJ2-3, is SQTIHQWPATLVQPVGSPLSLECTVEGTSNPNLYWYRQAAGRGLQLLFYSVGIGQISSEVPQNLSASRPQDRQFILSSKKLLLSDSGFYLCACPGRGDTQYFGPGTRLTVL.

J is TRBJ1-6 and V is TRBV5-6; D not resolved. Deletions cut 5 bases from V and 10 bases from J, with 19 bases between. Germline CDR1 and CDR2: SGHDT and YYEEEE. The CDR3 extends over 15 amino acids. The chain's CDR3 is CASSPGWGGNSPLHF. The CDR3, as DNA: TGTGCCAGCAGTCCCGGCTGGGGTGGGAACTCACCCCTCCACTTT.

The chain carries TRBV6-1 and TRBJ1-2; no definite D call. The CDR3 runs to 13 residues. The V end lost 0 bases, the J end lost 2 bases, and 4 bases lay between the germline ends. Germline V gene lookup returns CDR1 MNHNS and CDR2 SASEGT. This CDR3 reads CASSEAGNYGYTF. The CDR3 region has the DNA TGTGCCAGCAGTGAAGCAGGGAACTATGGCTACACCTTC.

In its sample, this clone was seen once. The chain links TRBV19 to TRBJ2-5; D is ambiguous. This CDR3 contains 14 residues. CDR1 and CDR2 from the germline V gene are LNHDA and SQIVND (reference sequence). V was trimmed by 5 bases and J by 7 bases, leaving 17 bases between them. As DNA, the CDR3 is TGTGCCAGTAGTTTGTCGACGCTCGATGGGACCCAGTACTTC. Its protein is CASSLSTLDGTQYF.

V usage is TRBV10-2 and J usage is TRBJ1-6; D uncertain. Germline values: CDR1 WSHSY, CDR2 SAAADI. V lost 3 bases and J lost 0, with 9 bases in between. The CDR3 has 16 residues. CDR3 nucleotide sequence: TGCGCCAGCAGTGAATCGGACCTCTCCTATAATTCACCCCTCCACTTT. It is translated as CASSESDLSYNSPLHF.

The rearrangement links TRBV11-2 to TRBJ1-2, with D uncertain. This CDR3 has 15 residues. Germline V gives CDR1 SGHAT, CDR2 FQNNGV. The germline V and J ends were trimmed by 1 base and 0 bases, with 9 bases remaining between them. The CDR3 spells CASSLARPTNYGYTF. The CDR3 DNA is TGTGCCAGCAGCTTAGCCAGGCCTACTAACTATGGCTACACCTTC.

The V gene is TRBV5-5, the J gene TRBJ2-2; D unresolved. The V end lost 4 bases, the J end lost 4 bases, and 17 bases lay between the germline ends. Germline V CDR1 and CDR2: SGHKS, YYEKEE (reference sequence). CDR3 size: 16 residues. Written as DNA, the CDR3 is TGTGCCAGCAGCCTGTACAGCCAAACATTCACCGGGGAGCTGTTTTTT. This encodes CASSLYSQTFTGELFF. The whole variable domain, remainder taken from reference TRBV5-5 and TRBJ2-2, is DAGVTQSPTHLIKTRGQQVTLRCSPISGHKSVSWYQQVLGQGPQFIFQYYEKEERGRGNFPDRFSARQFPNYSSELNVNALLLGDSALYLCASSLYSQTFTGELFFGEGSRLTVL.

The rearrangement uses TRBV30 and TRBJ2-1, with D possibly being TRBD2 (7 bases). This CDR3 region has 11 residues. Germline V gene data show CDR1 as GTSNPN and CDR2 as SVGIG (reference sequence). The V end was cut by 2 bases, the J end by 12 bases, with 11 bases between. The chain's CDR3 is CAWSRGAGQFF. The CDR3 DNA reads TGTGCCTGGAGTCGGGGGGCCGGGCAGTTCTTC.

This clone was recorded only once. The chain combines TRBV5-1 with TRBJ2-1; D may be TRBD1 (6 bases). V lost 1 base and J 3 bases, leaving 11 bases between the germline ends. The CDR3 has 15 residues. Germline-derived CDR1 and CDR2 are SGHRS and YFSETQ. The CDR3 DNA reads as TGCGCCAGCAGCTTGAGAGACAGGAGCTACAATGAGCAGTTCTTC. Amino acid sequence: CASSLRDRSYNEQFF.

This chain joins TRBV30 and TRBJ2-1, with D perhaps TRBD2 (5 bases). Germline V CDR1 and CDR2: GTSNPN, SVGIG (reference sequence). Trimming removed 5 bases at V and 2 bases at J, with 7 bases between. The CDR3 length is 12 residues. DNA for the CDR3: TGTGCCTGGCGGGGAACCTACAATGAGCAGTTCTTC. Amino acid sequence: CAWRGTYNEQFF.

V gene TRBV5-1 combines with J gene TRBJ1-5; D not certain. CDR3 length: 12 amino acids. V lost 1 base, J lost 11 bases, and 10 bases lay in between. Germline CDR1 reads SGHRS; CDR2 reads YFSETQ. Here the CDR3 reads CASSLPDGAQHF. In nucleotides, the CDR3 is TGCGCCAGCAGCTTGCCGGACGGGGCCCAGCATTTT.

The chain combines TRBV7-3 with TRBJ1-1; D is unclear. CDR3 length: 13 residues. CDR1 and CDR2 (germline): SGHTA, FQGTGA. V gave up 0 bases and J gave up 6 bases, with 8 bases separating them. CDR3 sequence (DNA): TGTGCCAGCAGCTTAACGTCGGAGGCTGAAGCTTTCTTT. Protein sequence: CASSLTSEAEAFF.

The chain combines TRBV2 with TRBJ2-5, with 14 bases lining up with TRBD2. Unmatched junction bases numbered 6, after V lost 4 bases and J lost 5 bases. CDR1 SNHLY and CDR2 FYNNEI come from the germline V gene. CDR3 length: 16 residues. CDR3 sequence (DNA): TGTGCCAGCAGTGGCGGACTAGCGGGGGGTAGTGAGACCCAGTACTTC. It translates to CASSGGLAGGSETQYF. Complete variable domain (other parts from reference TRBV2 and TRBJ2-5): EPEVTQTPSHQVTQMGQEVILRCVPISNHLYFYWYRQILGQKVEFLVSFYNNEISEKSEIFDDQFSVERPDGSNFTLKIRSTKLEDSAMYFCASSGGLAGGSETQYFGPGTRLLVL.

As to this clone: Other DNA sequences in the same sample also yield this CDR3. The chain has TRBV25-1 and TRBJ1-6; D gene ambiguous. Germline-derived CDR1 and CDR2 are MGHDK and SYGVNS. V was shortened by 0 bases and J by 10 bases, with 7 bases between the two germline ends. The CDR3 contains 13 residues. CDR3 region: CASSEYQESPLHF. DNA of the CDR3: TGTGCCAGCAGTGAATATCAAGAATCACCCCTCCACTTT.

The chain employs TRBV7-2 and TRBJ2-7; D is possibly TRBD2 (6 bases). The germline CDR1 and CDR2 sequences are SGHTA and FQGNSA. Deletions cut 2 bases from V and 0 bases from J, with 11 bases between. The CDR3 extends over 15 amino acids. The CDR3 spells CASSLRAGSSYEQYF. The CDR3 DNA reads TGTGCCAGCAGCTTAAGGGCGGGGAGCTCCTACGAGCAGTACTTC.